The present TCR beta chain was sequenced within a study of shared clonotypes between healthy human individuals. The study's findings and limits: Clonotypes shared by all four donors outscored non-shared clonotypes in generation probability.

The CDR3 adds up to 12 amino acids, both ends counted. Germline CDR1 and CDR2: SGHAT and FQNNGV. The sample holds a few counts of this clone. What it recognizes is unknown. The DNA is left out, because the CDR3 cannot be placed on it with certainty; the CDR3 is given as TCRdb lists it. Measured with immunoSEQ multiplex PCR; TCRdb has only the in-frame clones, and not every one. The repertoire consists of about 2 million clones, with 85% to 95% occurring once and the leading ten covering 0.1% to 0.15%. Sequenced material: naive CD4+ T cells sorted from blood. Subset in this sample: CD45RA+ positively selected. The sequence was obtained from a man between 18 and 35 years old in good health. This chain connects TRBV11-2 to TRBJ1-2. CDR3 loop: CASTTVAPNYTF.